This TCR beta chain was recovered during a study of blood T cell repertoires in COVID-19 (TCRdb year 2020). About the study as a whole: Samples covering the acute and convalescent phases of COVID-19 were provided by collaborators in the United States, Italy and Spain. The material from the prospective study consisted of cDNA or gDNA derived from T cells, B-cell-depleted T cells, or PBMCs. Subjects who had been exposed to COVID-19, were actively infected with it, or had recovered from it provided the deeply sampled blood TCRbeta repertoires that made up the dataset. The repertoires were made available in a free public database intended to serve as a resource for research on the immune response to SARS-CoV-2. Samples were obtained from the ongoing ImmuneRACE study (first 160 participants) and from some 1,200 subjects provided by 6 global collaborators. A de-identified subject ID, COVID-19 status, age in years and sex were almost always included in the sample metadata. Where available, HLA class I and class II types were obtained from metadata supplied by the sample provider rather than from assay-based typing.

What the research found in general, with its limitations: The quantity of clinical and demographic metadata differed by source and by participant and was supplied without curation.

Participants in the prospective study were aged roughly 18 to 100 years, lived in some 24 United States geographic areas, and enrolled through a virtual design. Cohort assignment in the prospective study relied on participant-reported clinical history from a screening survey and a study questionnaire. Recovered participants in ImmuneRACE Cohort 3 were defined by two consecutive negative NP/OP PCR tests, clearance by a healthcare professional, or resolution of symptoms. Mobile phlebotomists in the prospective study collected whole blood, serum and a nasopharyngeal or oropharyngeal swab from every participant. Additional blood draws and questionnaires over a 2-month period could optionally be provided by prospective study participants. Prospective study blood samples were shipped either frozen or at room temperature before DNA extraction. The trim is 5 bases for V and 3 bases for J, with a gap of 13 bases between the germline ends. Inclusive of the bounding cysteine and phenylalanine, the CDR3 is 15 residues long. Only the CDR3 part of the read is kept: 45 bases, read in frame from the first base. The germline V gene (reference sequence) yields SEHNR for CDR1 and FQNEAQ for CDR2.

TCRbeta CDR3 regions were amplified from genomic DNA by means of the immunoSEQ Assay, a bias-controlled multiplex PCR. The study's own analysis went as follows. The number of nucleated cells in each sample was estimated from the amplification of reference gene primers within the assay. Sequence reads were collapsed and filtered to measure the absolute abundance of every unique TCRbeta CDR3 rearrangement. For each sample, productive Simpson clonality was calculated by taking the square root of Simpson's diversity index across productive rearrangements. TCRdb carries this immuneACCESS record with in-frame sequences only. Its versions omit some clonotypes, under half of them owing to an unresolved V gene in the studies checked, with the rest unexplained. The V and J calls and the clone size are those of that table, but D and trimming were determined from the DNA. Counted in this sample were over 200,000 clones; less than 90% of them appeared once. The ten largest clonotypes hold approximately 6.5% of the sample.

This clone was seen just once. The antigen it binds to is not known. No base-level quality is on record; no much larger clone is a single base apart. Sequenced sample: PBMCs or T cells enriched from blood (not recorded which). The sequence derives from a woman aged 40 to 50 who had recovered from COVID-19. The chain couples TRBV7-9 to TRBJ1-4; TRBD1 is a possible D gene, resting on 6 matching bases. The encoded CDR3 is CASSLRQDSNEKLFF. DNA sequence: TGTGCCAGCAGCCTTAGACAGGACTCTAATGAAAAACTGTTTTTT.